This T cell receptor beta chain was obtained from a study of blood T cell repertoires in COVID-19. The CDR3 length is 12 residues. The germline CDR1 and CDR2 sequences are KGHSH and LQKENI. Trimming removed 11 bases from V and 6 bases from J, with 13 bases in between. This clone was picked up a small number of times. Original methodology: Amplification from reference gene primers served as the basis for estimated nucleated cell counts. Sequencing was performed with immunoSEQ multiplex PCR; in TCRdb, only in-frame clones are kept and a portion is missing. The V and J calls and clone size are taken from that table; D and trimming were inferred from the DNA. The data contain around 170,000 clones, 75% to 90% of them singletons.

The specimen was peripheral blood. This chain uses TRBV18 with TRBJ2-2; no reliable D call. The sequence derives from a woman aged 40 to 50 with acute or convalescent COVID-19. CDR3 in DNA: TGTGCCGTACTTGGTGGTTCCGGGGAGCTGTTTTTT. This gives the protein CAVLGGSGELFF.